This is a list of T cell receptor beta chains from one sample in a study of cytomegalovirus exposure and HLA in healthy donors. Data came from immunoSEQ multiplex PCR; TCRdb stores just in-frame clones and leaves some out. Among 90,000 to 120,000 clones listed, 82% were seen once. What was sequenced was PBMCs. Source of these receptors: a man aged 25-40 years in good health and CMV-seropositive. Each CDR3 is given with its conserved first and last residue. D genes are given only for firm matches. The size of a clone is reported for some rows only, either as once, few or many, or as a class for expanded clones.

size	V	J	D	DNA	CDR3
-	TRBV7-9	TRBJ1-4	TRBD1	TGTGCCAGCAGCCCAGGACAGGGATTTGAAAAACTGTTTTTT	CASSPGQGFEKLFF
-	TRBV9	TRBJ2-3	TRBD2	TGTGCCAGCACGGAGCGGGGGGGCTTACCAGATACGCAGTATTTT	CASTERGGLPDTQYF
-	TRBV11-2	TRBJ1-5	-	TGTGCCAGCAGCTTAGGGGGCAGTGGACAGCCCCAGCATTTT	CASSLGGSGQPQHF
few	TRBV7-9	TRBJ1-2	-	TGTGCCAGCGCCGACCAATCAGGGTCCTATGGCTACACCTTC	CASADQSGSYGYTF
-	TRBV4-1	TRBJ1-3	-	TGCGCCAGCAGCCAAGAGGCCAGGGGATTCTCTGGAAACACCATATATTTT	CASSQEARGFSGNTIYF
-	TRBV10-3	TRBJ1-1	-	TGTGCCATCAGTGAAACGGTTAGGAGGACTGAAGCTTTCTTT	CAISETVRRTEAFF
once	TRBV11-2	TRBJ2-3	TRBD2	TGTGCCAGCAGCACACGGGACTACGCAGATACGCAGTATTTT	CASSTRDYADTQYF
-	TRBV2	TRBJ2-1	-	TGTGCCAGCCAGATCGGAGAATCCAATGAGCAGTTCTTC	CASQIGESNEQFF
-	TRBV2	TRBJ1-2	TRBD1	TGTGCCAGCAGCTGGGGACAGGGGGACTATGGCTACACCTTC	CASSWGQGDYGYTF
-	TRBV18	TRBJ2-7	TRBD1	TGTGCCAGCTCATCTGGACAGGGGGCCTACGAGCAGTACTTC	CASSSGQGAYEQYF
-	TRBV21-1	TRBJ2-7	-	TGTGCCAGCAGCAAAGCCCGACCGACAGGGACCTACGAGCAGTACTTC	CASSKARPTGTYEQYF
-	TRBV5-1	TRBJ2-7	TRBD2	TGCGCCAGCGGACTAGCGGGGGGACTAGACCGTGTGCACGAGCAGTACTTC	CASGLAGGLDRVHEQYF